A single sample gave rise to the 7 T cell receptor beta chains below, sequenced in a study of cytomegalovirus exposure and HLA in healthy donors. The PCR used 60 Vbeta and 13 Jbeta primers. Sequencing used immunoSEQ multiplex PCR; TCRdb keeps in-frame clones, though not all of them. The sample has more than 90,000 clones, about 80% seen once; the top ten hold roughly 7%. Source material: PBMCs. The receptor set was obtained from a man aged 35 to 55 in good health and CMV-seropositive.

CDR3 sequence reads: CASSPRQGSETQYF. The CDR3 DNA reads as TGTGCCAGCAGCCCGAGACAGGGATCCGAGACCCAGTACTTC. The chain uses TRBV6-6 and TRBJ2-5, with TRBD1 matching 7 bases. The V gene end was trimmed by 6 bases and the J gene end by 5 bases; junction bases not matched to a gene: 9. The CDR3 extends over 14 amino acids. From germline, CDR1 is MNHNY and CDR2 SVGAGI (reference sequence).

CDR3 protein: CASSLALGGADTQYF. Written as DNA, the CDR3 is TGTGCCAGCAGCTTGGCCCTCGGTGGTGCAGATACGCAGTATTTT. This sequence joins TRBV5-4 and TRBJ2-3; D is undetermined. Germline values: CDR1 SGHNT, CDR2 YYREEE (reference sequence). Deletions cut 0 bases from V and 4 bases from J, with 12 bases between. The CDR3 length is 15 residues.

The chain couples TRBV29-1 to TRBJ1-2, with 8 nucleotides matching TRBD1. CDR1 is SQVTM, CDR2 ANQGSEA, per germline. V trimming: 6 bases; J trimming: 2 bases; junction bases outside the gene matches: 5. The CDR3 sequence is 13 residues long. DNA of the CDR3: TGCAGCGTCACAGGGGGAGTAAACTATGGCTACACCTTC. It specifies CSVTGGVNYGYTF.

J is TRBJ1-2 and V is TRBV6-5; D uncertain. The length of the CDR3 is 13 residues. The V end was cut by 6 bases, the J end by 5 bases, with 13 bases between. Germline V gene data show CDR1 as MNHEY and CDR2 as SVGAGI. For the CDR3, the DNA is TGTGCCAGCAGGCGCGGCAGTGAGTATGGCTACACCTTC. Its protein product is CASRRGSEYGYTF.

CDR3 amino acids: CASSLVQPSYIPNTEAFF. DNA for the CDR3: TGTGCCAGCAGCTTAGTACAGCCCAGCTATATCCCGAACACTGAAGCTTTCTTT. The chain combines TRBV11-2 with TRBJ1-1, with D unclear. The CDR3 runs to 18 residues. Per germline, CDR1 SGHAT and CDR2 FQNNGV. V was pared by 1 base and J by 1 base, with 19 bases between.

The genes are TRBV11-2 and TRBJ2-3; a possible D gene is TRBD1 (6 bases). Germline CDR1 is SGHAT and CDR2 is FQNNGV. This CDR3 has 16 amino acids. The V end lost 5 bases, the J end lost 3 bases, and 18 bases lay between the germline ends. Written as DNA, the CDR3 is TGTGCCAGCAGCGCCCAACAGGGATCCCTAACAGATACGCAGTATTTT. Amino acid sequence: CASSAQQGSLTDTQYF.

The rearrangement joins TRBV2 to TRBJ2-1; possibly TRBD2 for D (7 bases). This CDR3 contains 12 residues. V shed 6 bases and J shed 8 bases, with 11 bases lying between them. In germline, CDR1 is SNHLY, CDR2 FYNNEI. CDR3 protein: CASRREGDEQFF. The DNA of the CDR3 is TGTGCCAGCAGGAGGGAGGGGGATGAGCAGTTCTTC.